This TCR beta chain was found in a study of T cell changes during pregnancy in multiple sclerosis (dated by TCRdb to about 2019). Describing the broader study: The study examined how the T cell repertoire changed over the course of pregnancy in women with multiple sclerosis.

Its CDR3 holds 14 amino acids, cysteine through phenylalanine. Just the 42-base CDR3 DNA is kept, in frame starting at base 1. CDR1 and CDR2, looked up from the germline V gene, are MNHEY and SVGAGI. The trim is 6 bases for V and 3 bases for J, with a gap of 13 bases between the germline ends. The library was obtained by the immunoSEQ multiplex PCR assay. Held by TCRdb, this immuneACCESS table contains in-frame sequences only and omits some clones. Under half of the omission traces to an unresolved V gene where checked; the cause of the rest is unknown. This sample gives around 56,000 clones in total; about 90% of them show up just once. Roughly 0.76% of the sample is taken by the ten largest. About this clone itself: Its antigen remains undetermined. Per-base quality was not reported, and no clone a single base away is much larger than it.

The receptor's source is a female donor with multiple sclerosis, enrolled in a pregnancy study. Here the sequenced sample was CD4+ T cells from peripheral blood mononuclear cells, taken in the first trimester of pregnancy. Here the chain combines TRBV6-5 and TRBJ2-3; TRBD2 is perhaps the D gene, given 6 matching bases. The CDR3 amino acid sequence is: CASRPRGTTDTQYF. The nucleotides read TGTGCCAGCAGACCCCGCGGGACTACAGATACGCAGTATTTT.